This TCR beta chain was profiled in a study of cytomegalovirus exposure and HLA in healthy donors (dated by TCRdb to 2016 to 2017). Context from the whole study: In an earlier analysis of about 560 of the donors, 276 Gb of sequence data and approximately 120 million unique TCR beta sequences from 180 million or so T cells were reported. All discovery cohort repertoires had been generated using a single sequencing platform. A later genetic analysis took genome-wide SNP genotypes for about 65% of the roughly 670 donors and used that subset as a discovery cohort. The T cell repertoires of 666 subjects were profiled by immunosequencing and related to cytomegalovirus serostatus. Alongside the repertoire data, information on donor age, sex, ethnicity and CMV serostatus was compiled. Typing coverage differed by locus: A, B, C, DRB1 and DQB1 were typed in roughly 629-630 donors, DQA1 in 500 to 550, DPA1 in around 610, and DPB1 in 400 to 490. Both class I and class II loci were covered by HLA typing, at four-digit resolution. Because of strong linkage in the cohort, 4 to 6 DR-DQ haplotypes were treated as single units for association and clustering. The later analysis used no new phenotypic data to find candidate immune exposures, relying instead on TCR beta sequences and their occurrence across donors. In a later analysis, previously published TCR beta repertoires from 666 donors were re-analyzed and high-resolution HLA genotyping was added so that TCR occurrence patterns could be studied. Of the roughly 400 genotyped donors, approximately 83% fell in the genetic ancestry cluster associated with self-reported Caucasian donors. Among several hundred genotyped donors of the cohort, an average of approximately 240,000 unique TCR beta nucleotide sequences was sequenced per donor, of which about 18% were non-productive. Around 320 gigabases of sequencing data and around 87 million unique TCR sequences were included in an early release covering several hundred HLA-typed donors. The aim of the study was to test whether cataloging public T cell receptors could identify signatures of past pathogen exposure. To predict cytomegalovirus infection status, the study brought together high-throughput TCR immunosequencing, statistical association of individual TCRs with disease status, and machine learning. In an earlier analysis of 587 of the donors, high-throughput TCR beta sequencing was used to judge whether each TCR beta V gene segment behaved as functional or pseudogenic. Besides the first cohort of 550 to 750 subjects, a separate validation cohort made up of 90 to 150 different subjects was used. General findings and caveats noted by the study authors: In both the original and validation cohorts, the classifier was reported to diagnose cytomegalovirus status with high specificity and sensitivity. Compared with equally common non-associated chains, HLA-associated TCR beta chains in a later analysis were more clonally expanded and had lower generation probabilities. HLA typing was unavailable for some donors at each locus, so association tests used only the typed subset. Sequencing depth was assumed to be roughly uniform across donors in the presence/absence analyses, though that assumption may not hold. In a later genetic analysis, fewer N-insertions in productive TCRs were reported among donors in an Asian-associated ancestry cluster than the roughly 700-donor mean. CMV serostatus was the only immune exposure information available for the cohort. Assigning TCR associations to individual alleles was difficult when HLA alleles, especially DR and DQ, strongly co-occurred. A group of highly shared sequence variants was considered likely to be a technical artifact of the sequencing pipeline. The earlier analysis of some 560 of the donors excluded around 17 rarely observed V segments, including chromosome 9 orphons, because counts were too low. It was suggested by the authors that the approach could potentially be generalized to other disease states and immunological phenotypes. Specific HLA alleles were associated with about 17,000 TCR beta sequences at a false discovery rate of 0.05 in a later analysis. The cohort was sequenced for TCR beta chains only, and without alpha or paired-chain data the features that could be detected were limited. Across donors, most TCR sequences were observed very rarely, whereas some public TCRs were present in many individuals. In a later analysis, several top co-occurrence clusters were reported to appear linked to parvovirus B19, influenza, CMV and Epstein-Barr virus. A further reported finding was that TCR beta sequences accurately predicted the HLA-A and HLA-B alleles for most subjects in the first cohort. In a later analysis, most CMV-associated TCR beta chains were found to appear HLA-restricted, with HLA associations seemingly driven largely by CMV exposure. In an earlier analysis of 587 of the donors, most TCR beta V segments appeared in productive rearrangements about 87% or about 30% of the time, broadly matching IMGT annotations. In a later analysis, TCR association rates were found to vary across HLA loci, with the most associated TCRs seen for DRB1 alleles and the fewest for HLA-C alleles. The study listed 164 TCR beta chains as associated with cytomegalovirus. Linkage disequilibrium might explain the correlated functional status among segregating V segments, but an unknown experimental factor could not be ruled out. In vitro tests confirmed that a few of the cytomegalovirus-associated TCR beta chains recognize cytomegalovirus antigens. V-gene and J-gene trimming of TCR beta chains was associated with a missense DCLRE1C variant in a later genetic analysis, and the association was replicated in an independent cohort.

The cohort comprised 710 or so healthy bone marrow donors. At the time of sampling, every cohort member was nominally healthy, though immune exposures that went unrecorded were likely present. The donor was CMV seropositive and was included in the group of 250 to 350 seropositive cohort members. A peripheral blood sample was collected from each donor, and TCR beta sequencing was performed on peripheral blood mononuclear cells. The Qiagen DNeasy Blood Extraction Kit was used to extract genomic DNA from the blood cell samples. Regarding this clone: What this receptor recognizes is not known. Base qualities were left out, and no much larger clone turns up one base away.

The library was built by means of the immunoSEQ multiplex PCR assay. For the multiplex PCR, a mixture combining 60 forward primers for TCR Vbeta segments and 13 reverse primers for TCR Jbeta segments was used. A multiplex PCR assay on genomic DNA amplified the CDR3 region of rearranged TCR beta genes. The amplified TCR beta libraries were sequenced on the Illumina HiSeq System as 87-base-pair reads. The authors processed their data as follows. In a later analysis, tens of millions of unique TCR beta chains were counted across the 500 to 700 repertoires, and about 10 million of these chains were shared by at least two donors. To remove PCR and sequencing errors, raw reads were error-corrected and collapsed into unique sequences using a nearest-neighbor algorithm that merged closely related sequences. Alignment of CDR3 sequences to IMGT reference sequences was used to assign V, D and J gene segments. For a sequence to be retained, a match of at least six nucleotides was required to both a V gene segment and a J gene segment. Rearrangements were called productive when the CDR3 lacked stop codons and stayed in frame with V and J; all others were non-productive. CDR3 was defined according to IMGT convention as the region running from the second conserved V-encoded cysteine to the conserved J-encoded phenylalanine. In an earlier analysis of 500 to 650 of the donors, sequences lacking an unambiguous match to a single V gene segment were excluded. An earlier analysis of several hundred of the donors called V segments functional above 56.7% productive rearrangements and segregating when the between-donor standard deviation exceeded 5%. To diagnose cytomegalovirus status from the catalog of TCR beta chain sequences, a statistical classification framework was built. In a later analysis, TCR nucleotide sequences were compared against IMGT/GENE-DB human TR gene sequences so that V and J genes could be assigned. The TCRdist pipeline was used in a later analysis to assign CDR3 sequences and most-parsimonious VDJ recombination scenarios. In a later analysis, each TCR beta chain was defined by its CDR3 amino acid sequence together with its V-gene family, and reads without a unique V-gene family were excluded. As a way to deal with suspected cross-contamination and a sequencing artifact, a later analysis dropped 450 to 700 nucleotide sequences that were highly shared and had low generation probability. In a later analysis, a clonal expansion index for each public chain was calculated from normalized within-repertoire ranks of inferred template counts. In a later analysis, generation probabilities were computed with a VDJ recombination model fitted to out-of-frame rearrangements, and the resulting probabilities were checked against IGoR. Hypergeometric tests were used in a later analysis to score TCR-TCR, TCR-HLA and TCR-CMV co-occurrence, with a repertoire-size bias correction applied to the TCR pairs. In a later analysis, false discovery rates were estimated by permuting HLA or CMV assignments 20 times. In a later analysis, co-occurring TCRs were grouped with DBSCAN, and TCRdist sequence similarity was added when clustering was performed within HLA-allele-positive subsets. Repertoires with fewer than 30,000 or more than 120,000 public chains were left out of co-occurrence clustering, as were about 5 repertoires with anomalous nucleotide sharing. TCRdb carries this immuneACCESS record with in-frame sequences only. Its versions omit some clonotypes, under half of them owing to an unresolved V gene in the studies checked, with the rest unexplained. The D gene and trimming were derived from the DNA, and the V and J assignments and clone size from that table. Present in this sample are around 190,000 clones, roughly 80% of which were seen just once. Of the sample, around 3.3% falls within the top ten clones.

The source of this sequence is a woman in her twenties or thirties in good health and CMV-seropositive. The sample comprised PBMCs.

At the DNA level, the sequence is TGTGCCAGCAGCGTAGGTGGCTTATCCTACGAGCAGTACTTC. Translated, it reads CASSVGGLSYEQYF. This receptor chain uses TRBV9 and TRBJ2-7; there is no confident call for the D gene. The trim is 0 bases for V and 1 base for J, with a gap of 8 bases between the germline ends. Per the germline V gene, SGDLS is the CDR1 and YYNGEE is the CDR2. There are 14 amino acids in the CDR3, from cysteine to phenylalanine inclusive. The sequence is cut down to CDR3 DNA, 42 bases in frame from base 1.